Below, one TCR beta chain is given with its context. One end of the junction does not line up with germline, which may come from a read error. Other DNA sequences from this sample encode an identical CDR3 as well. Assay: immunoSEQ multiplex PCR; the TCRdb copy retains only in-frame clones and omits some. The table has 38,000 or so clones, around 87% seen once. These data are taken from a study of OX40 agonist ivuxolimab in advanced cancers. The CDR3 consists of 14 residues. In germline, CDR1 is MNHNS, CDR2 SASEGT. This TCR came from an adult with an advanced solid tumor such as melanoma, head and neck, liver or kidney cancer. The chain joins TRBV6-1 to TRBJ1-3; D uncertain. The sequences come from CD4+ or CD8+ T cells sorted from blood, collected in a trial of the OX40 agonist ivuxolimab. The CDR3 is CASRDGNSGNTIYF. CDR3 nucleotides: TGTGCCAGCAGGGACGGAAACTCTGGAAATACCATATATTTT.